This TCR beta chain was identified during a study of control samples from healthy donors and cancer patients. Assay used: immunoSEQ multiplex PCR; TCRdb lists only in-frame clones, some missing. The table lists roughly 130,000 clones, approximately 94% of them singletons. Germline V lookup: CDR1 SGDLS, CDR2 YYNGEE. This CDR3 has 14 amino acids. The germline V and J ends were trimmed by 4 bases and 0 bases, with 10 bases remaining between them. The receptor was isolated from a man aged 45-65 years with head and neck cancer. The sequenced sample was PBMCs. The gene calls are TRBV9 and TRBJ1-1, with D possibly TRBD1 on 6 matching bases. The CDR3 DNA follows: TGTGCCAGCAGCCCACAGGGCATGAACACTGAAGCTTTCTTT. Residues: CASSPQGMNTEAFF.